This T cell receptor (beta chain) comes out of a study of T-cell reconstitution after alpha-beta-depleted transplantation in children. It was with unique molecular identifiers that the TCRbeta library was prepared. TCRdb recomputed calls from the PCR reads with MiXCR, one row per CDR3 protein. The sample has about 540,000 distinct CDR3 sequences, about a quarter seen once. Notes on this clonotype: Its antigen is not identified.

Regarding the study as a whole: From newly produced T cells came most of the T-cell counts and diversity one year after transplant. After transplant, high TCRbeta diversity at day 60 in some patients arose from surviving recipient T cells and thymic progenitors. After transplant, at about two months, alpha-beta T cells were reportedly derived from several hundred expanded graft clones.

Trimming cost V 5 bases and J 1 base, with 37 bases left between them. Germline V gene data show CDR1 as MNHEY and CDR2 as SMNVEV (reference sequence). This CDR3 comprises 23 residues. Material: PBMCs, obtained before TCRalphabeta/CD19-depleted stem cell transplant. The V call is TRBV27, the J call TRBJ2-3, with a weak D call TRBD2 (6 bases). This receptor was identified in a boy younger than two with Wiskott-Aldrich syndrome, due to receive a stem cell transplant. This CDR3 is CASSISGGTAGRREIGGTDTQYF. Written as DNA, the CDR3 is TGTGCCAGCAGTATTTCGGGTGGGACCGCGGGAAGACGGGAGATAGGTGGCACAGATACGCAGTATTTT.